This T cell receptor (beta chain) was observed in a study of T cell repertoires in cytomegalovirus infection. Whole-study context: A matching HLA type, together with CMV infection, was signaled by public TCR beta signatures.

A remark on this clonotype: Its antigen is as yet unknown.

Study findings and constraints: Ex vivo responses were dominated by HLA-C-restricted CMV-specific TCR beta clonotypes.

The V end lost 3 bases, the J end lost 15 bases, and 18 bases lay between the germline ends. There are 13 residues in the CDR3. Germline CDR1 MNHEY, CDR2 SMNVEV (reference sequence). TCRdb analysed the reads with MiXCR anew, one entry per CDR3 protein. The sample carries a few hundred thousand distinct CDR3 sequences, just under 40% recorded once. This sequence joins TRBV27 and TRBJ2-1; no definite D call. The sample was cultured PBMCs, taken from culture after CMV antigen stimulation. This sequence originates from a human donor in good health (CMV status not recorded). Some clones in this sample may be carry-over from other donors' samples. CDR3 bases: TGTGCCAGCAGTTTCCTATCCGGCCCAAGGACGTTCTTC. As protein: CASSFLSGPRTFF.